This is a list of T cell receptor beta chains from one sample in a study of T cell repertoires and HLA-DP antigens. Their cognate antigens are unknown. Measured with immunoSEQ multiplex PCR; TCRdb has only the in-frame clones, and not every one. The repertoire holds around 100,000 clones, with nearly 95% as singletons. The sequencing input was CD4+ T cells from PBMCs. The receptors derive from a woman aged 18 to 35 in good health and CMV-seronegative. The conserved cysteine and the conserved F or W are not part of the CDR3 here. The order of the fields is V gene, CDR3 protein.

v_gene: TRBV6-5
CDR3aa: ASSYSSGDRQRRF

v_gene: TRBV28
CDR3aa: ASSQYGGTGINQPQH

v_gene: TRBV2
CDR3aa: ASTRGPYQPQH

v_gene: TRBV5-1
CDR3aa: ASSYGQGQNTGELF

v_gene: TRBV5-1
CDR3aa: ASSFGTSGGKTQY

v_gene: TRBV5-5
CDR3aa: ASSPQTGGYGYT

v_gene: TRBV28
CDR3aa: ASATTIPEAF

v_gene: TRBV10-3
CDR3aa: AISAPDRVGSGYT

v_gene: TRBV19
CDR3aa: ASSITGGSHEQY

v_gene: TRBV6-6
CDR3aa: ASSSNNQPQH

v_gene: TRBV28
CDR3aa: ASIFTGTGELF

v_gene: TRBV7-8
CDR3aa: ASSLYDRGTEAF

v_gene: TRBV6-1
CDR3aa: ASNERLRGNYGYT

v_gene: TRBV11-2
CDR3aa: ASSLENGGGQGSPLH

v_gene: TRBV10-2
CDR3aa: ASSDRWGGGTDTQY

v_gene: TRBV5-8
CDR3aa: ASSLIHSQETQY

v_gene: TRBV2
CDR3aa: ASVQESVIYDYT

v_gene: TRBV7-3
CDR3aa: ASSASGKNNEQF

v_gene: TRBV7-2
CDR3aa: ASSSRTGAGTEAF

v_gene: TRBV27
CDR3aa: ASSLTGGTFGEQF

v_gene: TRBV28
CDR3aa: ASSLTRIYGYT

v_gene: TRBV6-1
CDR3aa: ASSGQGASYEQY

v_gene: TRBV9
CDR3aa: ASSVVALTYNEQF

v_gene: TRBV10-3
CDR3aa: AISESTGGSEKLF

v_gene: TRBV5-1
CDR3aa: ASSLYGGGYT

v_gene: TRBV6-5
CDR3aa: ASSYSQGTNTIY

v_gene: TRBV7-2
CDR3aa: ASSSPGRNEQF

v_gene: TRBV9
CDR3aa: ASSDLPFAGVATEAF

v_gene: TRBV28
CDR3aa: ASRPPGQGNQPQH

v_gene: TRBV19
CDR3aa: ASSPQAGSNQPQH

v_gene: TRBV10-3
CDR3aa: AISAGLAGDSSYEQY

v_gene: TRBV5-4
CDR3aa: ASSSNRAGTGETQY

v_gene: TRBV7-8
CDR3aa: ASSSGYGYT

v_gene: TRBV7-9
CDR3aa: ASSPPSGPTDTQY

v_gene: TRBV14
CDR3aa: ASSQGGPNIQY

v_gene: TRBV7-3
CDR3aa: ASSLTGGIAASTDTQY

v_gene: TRBV29-1
CDR3aa: SVEAVGQPQH

v_gene: TRBV7-7
CDR3aa: ASSLSHAGETQY

v_gene: TRBV6-6
CDR3aa: ASSSTGPGNTIY

v_gene: TRBV18
CDR3aa: ASSHGQGAYYGYT

v_gene: TRBV9
CDR3aa: ASSVLGSSGNTIY

v_gene: TRBV30
CDR3aa: ARRGRRNTEAF

v_gene: TRBV7-8
CDR3aa: ASSLATSGWETQY

v_gene: TRBV5-1
CDR3aa: ASSTGGYYTGELF

v_gene: TRBV6-5
CDR3aa: ASRKTAYNSPLH

v_gene: TRBV4-1
CDR3aa: ASSPLEGQGRELF

v_gene: TRBV10-3
CDR3aa: ATGQNPGARRGEAF

v_gene: TRBV7-3
CDR3aa: ASTLPGNNEQF

v_gene: TRBV5-4
CDR3aa: ASSHFLSYEQY

v_gene: TRBV7-2
CDR3aa: ASSLGTDTQY

v_gene: TRBV2
CDR3aa: ASSEARGTDHTEAF

v_gene: TRBV27
CDR3aa: ASSWSRTRQF

v_gene: TRBV11-2
CDR3aa: ASSQLRGTAKNIQY

v_gene: TRBV6-4
CDR3aa: ASSDRTGSSPLH